These T cell receptor beta chains were read from a single sample in a study of regulatory T cells in long-lasting Graves disease. TCRdb re-derived calls from the multiplex PCR reads in MiXCR, one entry per CDR3 protein. In the table there are 650,000 to 700,000 distinct CDR3 sequences, 25% to 30% of which are singletons. The sample was peripheral blood mononuclear cells (PBMCs), taken when the disease was refractory, from a patient treated with antithyroid drugs. All receptors derive from a female donor with Graves disease. The CDR3 runs from the conserved cysteine through the conserved F or W. D genes are given only for firm matches. The size entry is marked missing in some rows and otherwise reads once, few, many or a size class.

>.|TRBV18|few|TRBJ2-6
CASSPPTGRSGANVLTF
TGTGCCAGCTCACCACCTACAGGGAGGTCTGGGGCCAACGTCCTGACTTTC
>TRBD1|TRBV7-9|.|TRBJ1-4
CASSSETGDVGTLGPATNEKLFF
TGTGCCAGCAGCTCTGAGACAGGGGACGTCGGGACTTTGGGACCTGCAACTAATGAAAAACTGTTTTTT
>TRBD1|TRBV27|.|TRBJ1-6
CASQVGQGGSPLHF
TGTGCCAGCCAAGTTGGACAGGGGGGTTCACCCCTCCACTTT
>.|TRBV12-5|many|TRBJ2-7
CASGLAEAYEQYF
TGTGCTAGTGGTTTGGCAGAAGCCTACGAGCAGTACTTC
>TRBD2|TRBV2|many|TRBJ2-7
CASSAGTSGSYEQYF
TGTGCCAGCAGTGCCGGGACTAGCGGTTCCTACGAGCAGTACTTC
>TRBD1|TRBV20-1|few|TRBJ1-2
CSATDRGGYGYTF
TGCAGTGCCACGGACAGGGGGGGCTATGGCTACACCTTC
>.|TRBV19|.|TRBJ2-5
CASSWGIGYQETQYF
TGTGCCAGTAGCTGGGGAATCGGGTACCAAGAGACCCAGTACTTC
>.|TRBV19|.|TRBJ2-5
CASSTRRTQETQYF
TGTGCCAGTAGTACCCGACGGACCCAAGAGACCCAGTACTTC
>TRBD2|TRBV19|few|TRBJ2-2
CASSITGLPNTGELFF
TGTGCCAGTAGTATAACGGGACTACCAAACACCGGGGAGCTGTTTTTT
>.|TRBV15|.|TRBJ1-4
CATRRGTTNEKPFF
TGTGCCACCAGGAGAGGTACAACTAATGAAAAACCGTTTTTT
>.|TRBV19|once|TRBJ1-1
CASSLRPRIEAFF
TGTGCCAGTAGTCTCCGACCCCGGATAGAAGCTTTCTTT
>.|TRBV6-1|many|TRBJ2-5
CASSQPGPQETQYF
TGTGCCAGCAGCCAACCGGGACCACAAGAGACCCAGTACTTC
>.|TRBV19|many|TRBJ1-5
CASSGTPYSNQPQHF
TGTGCCAGTAGTGGGACACCGTATAGCAATCAGCCCCAGCATTTT
>TRBD1|TRBV24-1|few|TRBJ1-2
CATRDRGTLYGYTF
TGTGCCACCAGGGACAGGGGGACTCTCTATGGCTACACCTTC
>.|TRBV30|.|TRBJ2-7
CACDQGGEQYF
TGTGCCTGTGACCAGGGCGGCGAGCAGTACTTC
>TRBD1|TRBV2|many|TRBJ1-2
CASSEGQGLYGYTF
TGTGCCAGCAGTGAAGGACAGGGCCTCTATGGCTACACCTTC
>.|TRBV27|.|TRBJ2-5
CASSLGSGGETQYF
TGTGCCAGCAGTTTAGGTTCAGGGGGGGAGACCCAGTACTTC
>.|TRBV5-1|.|TRBJ2-1
CASSLDRVVINEQFF
TGCGCCAGCAGCTTGGACAGGGTGGTGATCAATGAGCAGTTCTTC
>TRBD1|TRBV12-3/TRBV12-4|few|TRBJ1-5
CASSHGDRGVNQPQHF
TGTGCCAGCAGTCACGGGGACAGGGGGGTCAATCAGCCCCAGCATTTT
>.|TRBV28|.|TRBJ1-1
CASSTVGGTEAFF
TGTGCCAGCAGTACGGTGGGGGGGACTGAAGCTTTCTTT
>.|TRBV5-4|.|TRBJ2-2
CASSLPQAGLFF
TGTGCCAGCAGCTTACCCCAAGCTGGGCTGTTTTTT
>TRBD1|TRBV14|.|TRBJ1-1
CASSLRTGWPSEAFF
TGTGCCAGCAGCTTACGGACAGGCTGGCCTTCTGAAGCTTTCTTT
>.|TRBV2|.|TRBJ1-2
CASSVGSEAYGYTF
TGTGCCAGCAGTGTCGGGTCAGAGGCCTATGGCTACACCTTC
>.|TRBV6-1|.|TRBJ1-2
CASRDGSYGYTF
TGTGCCAGCAGGGACGGATCTTATGGCTACACCTTC
>TRBD1|TRBV5-1|.|TRBJ1-1
CASSLVGGRAEAFF
TGCGCCAGCAGCTTGGTAGGGGGCAGGGCTGAAGCTTTCTTT
>.|TRBV18|.|TRBJ1-5
CASSSTQGQPQHF
TGTGCCAGCTCATCGACGCAGGGTCAGCCCCAGCATTTT
>.|TRBV2|many|TRBJ1-1
CASSAQTNTEAFF
TGTGCCAGCAGTGCACAGACGAACACTGAAGCTTTCTTT
>TRBD1|TRBV5-1|few|TRBJ2-7
CASSRPGTGDPEQYF
TGCGCCAGCAGCCGGCCCGGGACAGGGGACCCCGAGCAGTACTTC
>.|TRBV12-3/TRBV12-4|many|TRBJ2-7
CASSFDRYEQYF
TGTGCCAGCAGTTTCGACCGCTACGAGCAGTACTTC